Listed below are T cell receptor beta chains from one sample, sequenced in a study of T cell responses to AZD1222 COVID-19 vaccine. The assay was immunoSEQ multiplex PCR, and TCRdb's table has in-frame clones only and misses some. Among approximately 150,000 clones listed, 94% were seen once. The sequenced sample was peripheral blood, obtained 28 days after the second AZD1222 dose. All receptors derive from an adult who received the AZD1222 COVID-19 vaccine. Both conserved end residues are part of each CDR3. D genes are given only for firm matches. A clone size is listed for some rows: how often the clone was seen (once, few, many), or a class if it is expanded.

TRBD1	-	TRBV6-5	TRBJ1-1	TGTGCCAGTACAGGGGCGAGCACTGAAGCTTTCTTT	CASTGASTEAFF
TRBD2	-	TRBV5-1	TRBJ2-1	TGCGCCAGCAGCGTGGGACTAGCGGCCCAAGGTGAGCAGTTCTTC	CASSVGLAAQGEQFF
-	-	TRBV11-2	TRBJ2-5	TGTGCCAGCAGCTCAGAAGAACGGGGGGCGGGAGTCAGTGAGACCCAGTACTTC	CASSSEERGAGVSETQYF
-	-	TRBV6-5	TRBJ2-4	TGTGCCAGCAGTTACTTACGGGCCAAAAACATTCAGTACTTC	CASSYLRAKNIQYF
-	-	TRBV18	TRBJ1-4	TGTGCCAGCTCACCACTTAAAAGTGTCCGTTATGAAAAACTGTTTTTT	CASSPLKSVRYEKLFF
TRBD1	-	TRBV29-1	TRBJ1-4	TGCAGCGTGACGACAGGGAGATATGAAAAACTGTTTTTT	CSVTTGRYEKLFF
TRBD1	-	TRBV10-3	TRBJ2-1	TGTGCCACAACCGGGACAGGGTACAATGAGCAGTTCTTC	CATTGTGYNEQFF
TRBD2	-	TRBV23-1	TRBJ2-7	TGCGCCAGCACCCCCCGGGAGGGGCAGGGGACCTACGAGCAGTACTTC	CASTPREGQGTYEQYF
TRBD1	-	TRBV28	TRBJ1-5	TGTGCCAGCAGTTTAGCAGGGGGCCATCAGCCCCAGCATTTT	CASSLAGGHQPQHF
-	-	TRBV7-8	TRBJ2-3	TGTGCCAGCAGCCCCTCCCTATCCTTGTGGGTCGAGGGGGATACGCAGTATTTT	CASSPSLSLWVEGDTQYF
-	-	TRBV5-8	TRBJ1-4	TGTGCCAGCAGCTTGAGTCATGGCAGGGGCCGACTCGGAAAACTGTTTTTT	CASSLSHGRGRLGKLFF
-	-	TRBV5-8	TRBJ2-6	TGTGCCAGCAGCTTACCCGGCAGGGGCTCTGGGGCCAACGTCCTGACTTTC	CASSLPGRGSGANVLTF
-	-	TRBV9	TRBJ1-1	TGTGCCAGCAGCCCCACCCTGGCGGGGGGCACTGAAGCTTTCTTT	CASSPTLAGGTEAFF
-	-	TRBV6-5	TRBJ1-1	TGTGCCAGCAGCACTGGCACAGTGAACACTGAAGCTTTCTTT	CASSTGTVNTEAFF
-	-	TRBV18	TRBJ2-5	TGTGCCAGCTCACCAGAGGCCTTAGAGGGAGAGACCCAGTACTTC	CASSPEALEGETQYF
TRBD2	-	TRBV11-2	TRBJ2-2	TGTGCCAGCAGCTCGGGACTAGCGGGAGGGGCCGGGGAGCTGTTTTTT	CASSSGLAGGAGELFF
-	-	TRBV12-1	TRBJ2-2	TGTGCCAGCAGCCCAAACCCGGGACTAGCGGGAGGACGAACCGGGGAGCTGTTTTTT	CASSPNPGLAGGRTGELFF
-	-	TRBV6-1	TRBJ2-1	TGTGCCAGCAGTGAAGACCCCAGCGGGACAATTTACAATGAGCAGTTCTTC	CASSEDPSGTIYNEQFF
-	many	TRBV18	TRBJ1-2	TGTGCCAGCTCACCATCAGGCAGTCTCTATGGCTACACCTTC	CASSPSGSLYGYTF
TRBD2	-	TRBV28	TRBJ2-2	TGTGCCAGCAGTTTGTGGGGACTAGCGGGAGGGCCCGGGGAGCTGTTTTTT	CASSLWGLAGGPGELFF
-	-	TRBV5-5	TRBJ2-7	TGTGCCAGCAGCCTAGAGAGGTCCTGGGAGCAGTACTTC	CASSLERSWEQYF
-	-	TRBV11-2	TRBJ1-3	TGTGCCAGCAGCTCCGGACACTCTGGAAACACCATATATTTT	CASSSGHSGNTIYF
TRBD1	-	TRBV11-2	TRBJ2-7	TGTGCCAGCAGACGTCCCGGGACAGGGACGTACGAGCAGTACTTC	CASRRPGTGTYEQYF
TRBD1	-	TRBV27	TRBJ1-2	TGTGCCAGCAAATCCGGACAGGACCGGGGCTATGGCTACACCTTC	CASKSGQDRGYGYTF
TRBD1	-	TRBV15	TRBJ2-5	TGTGCCACCGGGACAGGGCGCGTCGAGACCCAGTACTTC	CATGTGRVETQYF
TRBD2	-	TRBV7-6	TRBJ2-1	TGTGCCAGCAGCCCGGGCAGCGGGAGGAGGCCCAATGAGCAGTTCTTC	CASSPGSGRRPNEQFF
TRBD2	-	TRBV7-8	TRBJ2-7	TGTGCCAGCAGCTTACTGCCTAGCGGGACGTCCTACGAGCAGTACTTC	CASSLLPSGTSYEQYF
TRBD2	-	TRBV4-1	TRBJ2-5	TGCGCCAGCAGCCAATGGCCCCCGGCGGGAGGGCCTTCGGATAGAGAGACCCAGTACTTC	CASSQWPPAGGPSDRETQYF
-	-	TRBV28	TRBJ2-7	TGTGCCAGCAGCCTAAACCAGGGTAACGAGCAGTACTTC	CASSLNQGNEQYF
-	-	TRBV28	TRBJ1-2	TGTGCCAGCGGGACGGATATGATGAACTATGGCTACACCTTC	CASGTDMMNYGYTF
-	-	TRBV7-9	TRBJ2-1	TGTGCCAGCAGCGATCGGGACTCCGGCGTTATTGAGCAGTTCTTC	CASSDRDSGVIEQFF
-	-	TRBV21-1	TRBJ1-1	TGTGCCAGCAACCCGGGGCCTTTACCGTTTGAAGCTTTCTTT	CASNPGPLPFEAFF
-	-	TRBV7-9	TRBJ1-1	TGTGCCAGCTCGCGGGGGGCCGTTCACACTGAAGCTTTCTTT	CASSRGAVHTEAFF
-	-	TRBV19	TRBJ2-3	TGTGCCAGTAGTATTGGCGGAGATACGCAGTATTTT	CASSIGGDTQYF
TRBD2	-	TRBV5-1	TRBJ2-7	TGCGCCAGCAGCCATGAGGGAGGGCCCTCCTACGAGCAGTACTTC	CASSHEGGPSYEQYF
-	-	TRBV5-1	TRBJ1-2	TGCGCCAGCAGCCCCCTGTGGGGGGGGCAAGAGGGCTACACCTTC	CASSPLWGGQEGYTF
TRBD1	-	TRBV6-5	TRBJ1-6	TGTGCCAGCAGTCCGGGACAGGCATCGATTTCACCCCTCCACTTT	CASSPGQASISPLHF
-	-	TRBV5-1	TRBJ1-1	TGCGCCAGCGGACGGAACCCGAACACTGAAGCTTTCTTT	CASGRNPNTEAFF
TRBD2	-	TRBV7-2	TRBJ2-7	TGTGCCAGCAGCCCCGGGGGGAGTACAAGCTACGAGCAGTACTTC	CASSPGGSTSYEQYF
-	-	TRBV5-1	TRBJ1-2	TGCGCCAGCAGCGTGGGGGAGAACTATGGCTACACCTTC	CASSVGENYGYTF
-	-	TRBV27	TRBJ2-7	TGTGCCAGCAGTCCGGGCTACGAGCAGTACTTC	CASSPGYEQYF
TRBD2	once	TRBV24-1	TRBJ2-1	TGTGCCACCAGTGAGGCGGGAGGGCCGGGTGAGCAGTTCTTC	CATSEAGGPGEQFF
-	-	TRBV28	TRBJ1-2	TGTGCCAGCAGGGTACCCCCCAACTATGGCTACACCTTC	CASRVPPNYGYTF
-	once	TRBV28	TRBJ2-1	TGTGCCAGCAGTTGGCGGAATGAGCAGTTCTTC	CASSWRNEQFF
-	-	TRBV6-5	TRBJ2-1	TGTGCCAGTCGCGCTAAGGGGGACATTGAGCAGTTCTTC	CASRAKGDIEQFF
-	few	TRBV13	TRBJ2-7	TGTGCCAGCAGCTCTAGGGCGGATTTCTACGAGCAGTACTTC	CASSSRADFYEQYF
-	-	TRBV7-2	TRBJ1-6	TGTGCCAGCAGCTTAGGTGGGGGGAATAATTCACCCCTCCACTTT	CASSLGGGNNSPLHF
-	-	TRBV18	TRBJ1-2	TGTGCCAGCTCCCAACGGGCTGCGAACTATGGCTACACCTTC	CASSQRAANYGYTF
-	-	TRBV19	TRBJ1-1	TGTGCCAGTAGTGACTTGGGGGGCTGGACTGAAGCTTTCTTT	CASSDLGGWTEAFF
-	-	TRBV12-3/TRBV12-4	TRBJ2-5	TGTGCCAGCAATGAATTGGAGACCCAGTACTTC	CASNELETQYF
TRBD1	-	TRBV2	TRBJ2-1	TGTGCCAGCAGTGAGGAGACAGGGGGCTTTAACAATGAGCAGTTCTTC	CASSEETGGFNNEQFF
-	-	TRBV10-1	TRBJ2-6	TGCGCCAGCAGTTCGGACAGCTCTGGGGCCAACGTCCTGACTTTC	CASSSDSSGANVLTF
TRBD1	-	TRBV12-5	TRBJ1-1	TGTGCTAGTGGTCTGGGACAGGGGGGGCGCACTGAAGCTTTCTTT	CASGLGQGGRTEAFF
-	-	TRBV5-1	TRBJ1-2	TGCGCCAGCAGCCCTGGATCTAACTATGGCTACACCTTC	CASSPGSNYGYTF
-	-	TRBV19	TRBJ2-1	TGTGCCAGTACCCCTTGGGTCAGCTCCTACAATGAGCAGTTCTTC	CASTPWVSSYNEQFF